This T cell receptor (beta chain) is from a study of T-cell memory formation after mild COVID-19. Study in general: Largely, TCR clusters stayed within a single donor. Study-level findings and limits: Several responding clones turned up in pre-infection memory, indicating that cross-reactive memory may have taken part. Second-wave clones reaching peak frequency on day 37 lacked confirmed SARS-CoV-2 specificity.

The length of the CDR3 is 14 residues. The germline V gene has CDR1 SGHRS and CDR2 YFSETQ. The ends were cut back, 4 bases at V and 4 bases at J, with 11 bases in the middle. TCRdb itself ran the 5' RACE reads through MiXCR, one entry per CDR3 protein. The sample lists about 190,000 distinct CDR3 sequences, around 19% seen once, with roughly 2.4% in the top ten. For this clonotype: As yet, its antigen is unknown.

The specimen sequenced was PBMCs or a T cell subset sorted from them (not recorded which). The rearrangement uses TRBV5-1 and TRBJ2-2, with D perhaps TRBD2 (5 bases). This TCR derives from an adult woman who had mild COVID-19 (a few samples of this study predate the infection). Cell type and time point are not known. In DNA form, the CDR3 reads TGCGCCAGCAGCCATGGCGGGTTCACCGGGGAGCTGTTTTTT. As protein: CASSHGGFTGELFF. Complete variable domain (other parts from reference TRBV5-1 and TRBJ2-2): KAGVTQTPRYLIKTRGQQVTLSCSPISGHRSVSWYQQTPGQGLQFLFEYFSETQRNKGNFPGRFSGRQFSNSRSEMNVSTLELGDSALYLCASSHGGFTGELFFGEGSRLTVL.